This TCR beta chain is drawn from a study of T cell responses to AZD1222 COVID-19 vaccine. Using immunoSEQ multiplex PCR, the repertoire was profiled, and TCRdb retains in-frame clones only, with some absent. Found here are around 140,000 clones, under 90% of them singletons; the top ten hold more than 20%. Germline lookup yields CDR1 LGHNA and CDR2 YSLEER. The V end lost 1 base, the J end lost 5 bases, and 3 bases lay between the germline ends. The CDR3 loop spans 11 amino acids. Findings and caveats of the study: Donors were mostly white British, more females; clonal diversity possibly underestimated. Once two AZD1222 doses were given, Spike-specific TCR breadth and depth went up.

A word on this clone: The antigen is unknown.

Sequencing was performed on peripheral blood, taken on day 0 of AZD1222 vaccination. The TCR originated in an adult in good health. The chain recombines TRBV4-3 with TRBJ2-7; the D is unclear. As DNA, the CDR3 is TGCGCCAGCAGCCAAGGTGACGAGCAGTACTTC. Translated, it gives CASSQGDEQYF.